This T cell receptor beta chain originates from a study of shared clonotypes between healthy human individuals. Broader study findings: Lower generation probabilities were found for non-shared clonotypes than for those shared by all four donors. The naive CD4 repertoires of a few donors were compared, and around 4.9% of clonotypes were shared. Measured sharing among donors was expected to vary with sequencing depth.

Notes on this clone: Its antigen is currently unknown.

V was pared by 1 base and J by 0 bases, with 8 bases between. Per the germline V gene, CDR1 is SGHAT and CDR2 is FQNNGV. This CDR3 has 15 amino acids. Once extracted for a subset, genomic DNA was divided evenly among several immunoSEQ plates. Assay: immunoSEQ multiplex PCR; the TCRdb copy retains only in-frame clones and omits some. Of 2 million or so clones listed, roughly 94% are singletons. Naive CD8 isolation took CD45RO-negative cells positively selected for CCR7 and excluded terminally differentiated effector memory CD45RA+ cells. This TCR came from a man in his late teens or twenties in good health. The rearrangement links TRBV11-2 to TRBJ2-3; D not certain. Specimen: naive CD8+ T cells sorted from blood. CDR3 sequence: CASSLVFGSTDTQYF. In DNA, the CDR3 is TGTGCCAGCAGCTTAGTTTTCGGTAGCACAGATACGCAGTATTTT.